This T cell receptor beta chain stems from a study of cytomegalovirus exposure and HLA in healthy donors. PCR used 60 Vbeta primers and 13 Jbeta primers. TCRdb's copy holds only in-frame clones and misses some; the assay was immunoSEQ multiplex PCR. The table includes just over 150,000 clones, 75% to 90% detected once. The germline gives CDR1 SGHRS, CDR2 YFSETQ. CDR3 size: 13 residues. Trimming cost V 4 bases and J 0 bases, with 7 bases left between them. Sequenced sample: PBMCs. This sequence was found in a woman between 18 and 29 years old in good health and CMV-seronegative. The chain combines TRBV5-1 with TRBJ2-5, with a weak D call TRBD2 (6 bases). The CDR3 spells CASSPGDQETQYF. CDR3 in DNA: TGCGCCAGCAGCCCGGGGGACCAAGAGACCCAGTACTTC.